The present T cell receptor (beta chain) was sequenced within a study of shared clonotypes between healthy human individuals. Repertoires were generated with immunoSEQ multiplex PCR, while TCRdb's copy carries only in-frame clones and drops some. This table holds roughly 2 million clones, 95% found once. CDR3 length: 14 amino acids. Source material: naive CD4+ T cells sorted from blood. Subset: CD45RA+ positively selected. The source of this sequence is a young man in good health. The chain carries TRBV21-1 and TRBJ1-2; the table's TRBD1 call for D was not verified on the DNA. TRBV21-1 is tagged as a pseudogene. CDR3 DNA sequence: TGTGCCAGCAGCACCAGGGGTCTATTCCATGGCTACACCTTC. As protein: CASSTRGLFHGYTF.